This T cell receptor beta chain was recorded in a study of CXCR3-negative and CXCR3-positive naive CD8 T cells. The CDR3 is 17 amino acids. Germline V CDR1 and CDR2: KGHSH, LQKENI. UMI-labeled TRB cDNA libraries were prepared by 5' RACE. TCRdb reprocessed the 5' RACE reads, with one entry per CDR3 protein and no DNA. The sample spans 100,000 or so distinct CDR3 sequences; the ten largest clones claim around 0.36%. Overall study findings and caveats: Comparison of naive CXCR3-negative and CXCR3-positive cells revealed similar TRBV-TRBJ usage, while memory cells differed. CXCR3-expressing naive cells carried TRB CDR3s more hydrophobic than those of CXCR3-negative naive cells.

With regard to this clonotype: The antigen is not known.

The sample consisted of naive CXCR3+ CD8+ T cells from blood. The subset was: CD45RO-CCR7+CD27+CD95- naive CD8+ T cells expressing CXCR3 (TNR3+). The TCR comes from a human donor in good health. Some clones in this sample may be carry-over from other donors' samples. V and J are TRBV18 and TRBJ2-7; the D call from TCRdb, TRBD1, cannot be confirmed without DNA. CDR3 region: CASSPPGPGGRRDEQYF.